This TCR beta chain was identified in a study of blood T cell repertoires in COVID-19. On the study more broadly: Collection of acute and convalescent COVID-19 samples took place in the United States, Italy and Spain. PBMCs, B-cell-depleted T cells, or T cells were the source of the cDNA or gDNA that made up the material.

The CDR3 runs to 17 residues. From germline, CDR1 is LGHNA and CDR2 YNFKEQ. V was clipped by 1 base and J by 3 bases, with 13 bases between them. Per the study methods: It was from reference gene primer amplification that nucleated cell counts were estimated. Sequencing used immunoSEQ multiplex PCR; TCRdb keeps in-frame clones, though not all of them. V, J and clone size were drawn from that table, and D and trimming were deduced from the DNA. The top ten clones hold 3% to 3.5% of a sample with about 250,000 clones, roughly nine tenths of them seen once. The TCR sequence derives from a man between 18 and 35 years old with active or convalescent COVID-19. Sequenced: peripheral blood. The chain is built from TRBV4-2 and TRBJ2-6; D might be TRBD2 (6 bases). CDR3 residues: CASSQAGVEGGANVLTF. The CDR3 region has the DNA TGTGCCAGCAGCCAAGCGGGAGTCGAAGGTGGGGCCAACGTCCTGACTTTC.